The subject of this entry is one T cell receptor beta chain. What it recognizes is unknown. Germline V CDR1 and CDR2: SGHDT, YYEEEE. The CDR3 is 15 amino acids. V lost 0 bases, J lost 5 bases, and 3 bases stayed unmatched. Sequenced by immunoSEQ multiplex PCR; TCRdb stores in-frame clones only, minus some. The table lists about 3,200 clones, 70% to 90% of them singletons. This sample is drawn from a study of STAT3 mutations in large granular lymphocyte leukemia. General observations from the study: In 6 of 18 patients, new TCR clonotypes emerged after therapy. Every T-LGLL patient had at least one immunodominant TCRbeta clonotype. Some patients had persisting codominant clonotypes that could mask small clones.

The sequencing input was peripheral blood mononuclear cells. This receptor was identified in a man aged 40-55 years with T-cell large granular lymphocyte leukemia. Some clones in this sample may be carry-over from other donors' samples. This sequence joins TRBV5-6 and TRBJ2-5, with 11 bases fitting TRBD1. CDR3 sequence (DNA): TGTGCCAGCAGCTTGGTGGACAGGGGGCCTGAGACCCAGTACTTC. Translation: CASSLVDRGPETQYF.